These T cell receptor beta chains were read from a single sample in a study of blood T cell repertoires in COVID-19. TCRdb keeps only in-frame clones here, not all; method: immunoSEQ multiplex PCR. The table lists some 400,000 clones, 75% to 90% of them singletons. Sequencing was performed on PBMCs or T cells enriched from blood (not recorded which). These receptors were collected from a man under 40 who had recovered from COVID-19. The CDR3 runs from the conserved cysteine through the conserved F or W. A D gene is named only where the DNA matches it firmly. Clone size is not always given. Where it is, it says once, few, many or a class for expanded clones.

d_call,j_call,v_call,clone_size,cdr3_aa,cdr3_nt
TRBD1,TRBJ2-7,TRBV4-2,NA,CASSQGDRGIYEQYF,TGTGCCAGCAGCCAAGGGGACAGGGGGATCTACGAGCAGTACTTC
NA,TRBJ2-3,TRBV5-1,NA,CASSWPPGPAETDTQYF,TGCGCCAGCAGCTGGCCCCCCGGGCCAGCGGAGACAGATACGCAGTATTTT
TRBD2,TRBJ2-7,TRBV6-6,NA,CASSSTSGRNEQYF,TGTGCCAGCAGTTCGACTAGCGGGAGGAACGAGCAGTACTTC
TRBD2,TRBJ2-1,TRBV7-3,once,CASSLMGTSGHNEQFF,TGTGCCAGCAGCCTTATGGGGACTAGCGGGCACAATGAGCAGTTCTTC
NA,TRBJ2-7,TRBV28,NA,CASSLRQVSYEQYF,TGTGCCAGCAGCCTAAGACAGGTATCCTACGAGCAGTACTTC
NA,TRBJ2-7,TRBV2,NA,CASRLYEQYF,TGTGCCAGCAGACTATACGAGCAGTACTTC
NA,TRBJ1-1,TRBV28,NA,CASSFSPSVSTEAFF,TGTGCCAGCAGTTTCTCGCCATCGGTGAGCACTGAAGCTTTCTTT
NA,TRBJ1-6,TRBV30,NA,CAWSGWQMNSPLHF,TGTGCCTGGAGTGGATGGCAGATGAATTCACCCCTCCACTTT
NA,TRBJ2-5,TRBV19,NA,CASSIDLTGGQETQYF,TGTGCCAGTAGTATAGATCTGACAGGTGGTCAGGAGACCCAGTACTTC
NA,TRBJ1-5,TRBV29-1,NA,CSVADSLNQPQHF,TGCAGCGTCGCGGACAGCCTTAATCAGCCCCAGCATTTT
NA,TRBJ1-2,TRBV5-8,NA,CASSLRRGTYGYTF,TGTGCCAGCAGCTTGAGAAGGGGCACCTATGGCTACACCTTC